A single sample is the source of the 11 T cell receptor beta chains below, sequenced in a study of beta chain features in type 1 diabetes. TCRB transcripts that were expressed got sequenced, as all of the isolated RNA had been reverse transcribed. Assay used: immunoSEQ multiplex PCR; TCRdb lists only in-frame clones, some missing. The sample contains roughly 380,000 clones, less than 20% of which appear only once. Sequencing was done on a sample of naive CD4+ T cells from blood. The receptors here all came from a young woman in good health.

This clone has just a few counts. J is TRBJ2-3 and V is TRBV7-9; D may be TRBD2 (5 bases). CDR3 size: 13 residues. Germline V gene sequence: CDR1 SEHNR, CDR2 FQNEAQ (reference sequence). The germline V and J ends were trimmed by 8 bases and 6 bases, with 15 bases remaining between them. The CDR3 bases are TGTGCCAGCCTTATCGAGGGAGTGGATACGCAGTATTTT. The encoded protein is CASLIEGVDTQYF.

The chain links TRBV5-1 to TRBJ1-2; TRBD1 agrees at 12 bases. The V gene end was trimmed by 3 bases and the J gene end by 8 bases; junction bases not matched to a gene: 8. CDR1 SGHRS and CDR2 YFSETQ come from the germline V gene. The CDR3 is 15 amino acids. The CDR3 spells CASSSAGQGARGYTF. CDR3 nucleotide sequence: TGCGCCAGCAGCTCGGCGGGACAGGGGGCGCGGGGCTACACCTTC. Complete variable domain (other parts from reference TRBV5-1 and TRBJ1-2): KAGVTQTPRYLIKTRGQQVTLSCSPISGHRSVSWYQQTPGQGLQFLFEYFSETQRNKGNFPGRFSGRQFSNSRSEMNVSTLELGDSALYLCASSSAGQGARGYTFGSGTRLTVV.

The rearrangement joins TRBV5-1 to TRBJ2-3; D may be TRBD1 (6 bases). This CDR3 is 14 amino acids long. Per germline, CDR1 SGHRS and CDR2 YFSETQ. V was clipped by 0 bases and J by 3 bases, with 8 bases between them. The CDR3 spells CASSLGQATDTQYF. DNA for the CDR3: TGCGCCAGCAGCTTGGGACAGGCGACAGATACGCAGTATTTT.

The chain joins TRBV30 to TRBJ1-2; 8 bases match TRBD1. Germline CDR1 reads GTSNPN; CDR2 reads SVGIG (reference sequence). The CDR3 runs 13 residues. V lost 0 bases and J lost 7; bases outside the gene matches: 4. CDR3 coding DNA: TGTGCCTGGAGTGTCGCAGGGGGCTTTGGCTACACCTTC. It is translated as CAWSVAGGFGYTF.

This clone turned up a few times. The V and J genes are TRBV5-1 and TRBJ2-5; 7 bases map to TRBD2. Trimming removed 4 bases from V and 7 bases from J; junction bases left unmatched: 10. Germline V gene data show CDR1 as SGHRS and CDR2 as YFSETQ. This CDR3 spans 14 amino acids. Here the CDR3 DNA reads TGCGCCAGCAGCCCATTTGTTGGGGAGGGGACCCAGTACTTC. Translated: CASSPFVGEGTQYF.

This clone has a handful of counts. The chain combines TRBV14 with TRBJ1-2, with TRBD1 as a possible D gene (5 bases). Trimming took 4 bases from V and 4 from J, leaving 10 bases between them. The CDR3 spans 13 residues. CDR1 is SGHDN and CDR2 is FVKESK in the germline V gene. CDR3 protein: CASSPTGPYGYTF. In nucleotides, the CDR3 is TGTGCCAGCAGCCCAACAGGTCCCTATGGCTACACCTTC. Drawing the rest from reference TRBV14 and TRBJ1-2, the complete variable domain is EAGVTQFPSHSVIEKGQTVTLRCDPISGHDNLYWYRRVMGKEIKFLLHFVKESKQDESGMPNNRFLAERTGGTYSTLKVQPAELEDSGVYFCASSPTGPYGYTFGSGTRLTVV.

This clone was observed a handful of times. This chain links TRBV15 with TRBJ2-2; 9 bases match TRBD1. The CDR3 spans 15 residues. The germline V gene has CDR1 LNHNV and CDR2 YYDKDF (reference sequence). The J segment lost 4 bases and the V segment lost 3 bases, leaving 3 bases of the junction unmatched. The CDR3 protein is CATSSNRGRTGELFF. The CDR3 DNA follows: TGTGCCACCAGCAGTAACAGGGGGCGCACCGGGGAGCTGTTTTTT.

The chain couples TRBV5-6 to TRBJ1-2, with D unresolved. This CDR3 has 14 residues. V gave up 0 bases and J gave up 3 bases, with 9 bases separating them. Germline lookup yields CDR1 SGHDT and CDR2 YYEEEE. CDR3 protein: CASSLDPTDYGYTF. The CDR3 DNA reads TGTGCCAGCAGCTTGGACCCTACCGACTATGGCTACACCTTC.

The gene calls are TRBV7-2 and TRBJ2-3; no definite D call. This CDR3 comprises 15 residues. V was clipped by 7 bases and J by 2 bases, with 16 bases between them. Germline assignment: CDR1 SGHTA and CDR2 FQGNSA. In DNA, the CDR3 is TGTGCCAGCACCCTGTCGCGGCAGCCCACAGATACGCAGTATTTT. Translating gives CASTLSRQPTDTQYF.

CDR3 bases: TGCGCCAGCAGACTGGTGGGACAGGGACCCTACGAGCAGTACTTC. It encodes CASRLVGQGPYEQYF. The gene calls are TRBV5-1 and TRBJ2-7; 9 positions agree with TRBD1. Germline values: CDR1 SGHRS, CDR2 YFSETQ. This CDR3 region has 15 residues. Unmatched junction bases numbered 8, after V lost 5 bases and J lost 2 bases.

A few counts support this clone. CDR3 DNA: TGTGCCAGCAGCCTCGACTCCCGTGGTACAGATACGCAGTATTTT. It translates to CASSLDSRGTDTQYF. The V and J genes are TRBV5-4 and TRBJ2-3; D is undetermined. The germline V gene encodes CDR1 SGHNT and CDR2 YYREEE (reference sequence). This CDR3 has 15 amino acids. The V end was cut by 4 bases, the J end by 3 bases, with 15 bases between.